This T cell receptor beta chain was sequenced for a study of blood T cells in healthy people across ages. On this clonotype: Its target is unknown.

Each sample used at least 7 million PBMCs. A second PCR of roughly 7 to 11 cycles used a sample-barcoded 5' primer and a J-beta primer mix. TCRdb processed the 5' RACE reads anew with MiXCR; each CDR3 protein has one entry. Altogether approximately 2,000,000 distinct CDR3 sequences are present, about 39% being singletons, with the ten largest covering about 23%. Study-level points and caveats: Unsorted PBMC material precluded a definitive naive versus antigen-experienced comparison. CMV status of donors was not determined, possibly confounding expanded clonotype changes. Naive T cell percentage strongly correlated with TCR beta diversity.

Sequenced input: blood. The sequence was obtained from a human donor in good health.

The CDR3 loop is CSAVRDRDPPAYTF. The CDR3 DNA sequence: TGCAGCGCCGTCCGGGACAGGGACCCTCCGGCCTACACCTTC. The J gene is TRBJ1-2, the V gene TRBV29-1; 9 bases agree with TRBD1. The germline V gene encodes CDR1 SQVTM and CDR2 ANQGSEA. The junction had 16 bases not matched to a gene; V was cut back by 7 bases and J by 10 bases. CDR3 size: 14 residues.